This record concerns one T cell receptor (beta chain) sequence. The sample belongs to a study of blood T cell repertoires in COVID-19. Turning to the study itself: COVID-19 samples, acute and convalescent, were from the United States, Italy and Spain. The analysed material was cDNA or gDNA that came from T cells, B-cell-depleted T cells, or PBMCs.

Patients at the Seattle site were enrolled during active infection and followed longitudinally. Clones were sequenced by immunoSEQ multiplex PCR, and TCRdb holds only the in-frame ones, with some missing. The sample includes 150,000 or so clones, about 85% of them seen just once. Trimming cost V 8 bases and J 0 bases, with 10 bases left between them. There are 14 residues in the CDR3. Germline lookup yields CDR1 SNHLY and CDR2 FYNNEI. Specimen: peripheral blood. This TCR was sampled from a woman aged 50 to 60 with COVID-19, enrolled during active disease. This chain joins TRBV2 and TRBJ2-2; the D gene is possibly TRBD2 (5 bases). CDR3 in DNA: TGTGCCAGCGGGAGCATCGCGAACACCGGGGAGCTGTTTTTT. Translated: CASGSIANTGELFF.